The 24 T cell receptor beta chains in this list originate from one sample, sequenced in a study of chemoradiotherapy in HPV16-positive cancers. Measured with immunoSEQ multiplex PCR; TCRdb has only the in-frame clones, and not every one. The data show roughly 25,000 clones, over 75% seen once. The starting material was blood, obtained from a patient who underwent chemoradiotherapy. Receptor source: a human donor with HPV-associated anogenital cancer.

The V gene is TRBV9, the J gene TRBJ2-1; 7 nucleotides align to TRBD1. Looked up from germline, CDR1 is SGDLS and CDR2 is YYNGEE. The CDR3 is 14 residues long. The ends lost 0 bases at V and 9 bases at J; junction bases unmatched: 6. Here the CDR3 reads CASSVGQGAAEQFF. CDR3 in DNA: TGTGCCAGCAGCGTAGGACAGGGCGCCGCTGAGCAGTTCTTC.

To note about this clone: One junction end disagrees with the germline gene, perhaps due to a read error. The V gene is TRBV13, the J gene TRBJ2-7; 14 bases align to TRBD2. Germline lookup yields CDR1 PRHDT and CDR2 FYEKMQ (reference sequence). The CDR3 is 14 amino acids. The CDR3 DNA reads TGTGCCAGCAGCGACGGGACTAGCGGGAGTGGTGCAGACTTC. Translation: CASSDGTSGSGADF.

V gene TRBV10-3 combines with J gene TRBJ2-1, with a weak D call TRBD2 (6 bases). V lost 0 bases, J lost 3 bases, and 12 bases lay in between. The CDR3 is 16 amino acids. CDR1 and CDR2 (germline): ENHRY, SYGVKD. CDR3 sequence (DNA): TGTGCCATCAGTGAGTCGCGGGGAGGCGGCTACAATGAGCAGTTCTTC. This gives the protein CAISESRGGGYNEQFF.

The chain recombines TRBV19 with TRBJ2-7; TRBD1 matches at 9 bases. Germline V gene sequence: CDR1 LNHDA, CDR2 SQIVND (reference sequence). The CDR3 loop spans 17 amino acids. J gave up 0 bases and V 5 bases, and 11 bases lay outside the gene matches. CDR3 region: CASSFTGGKGISYEQYF. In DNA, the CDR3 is TGTGCCAGTAGTTTTACAGGGGGCAAGGGGATCTCCTACGAGCAGTACTTC.

The CDR3 loop is CASSHPDSPHSPLHF. CDR3 nucleotides: TGCGCCAGCAGCCACCCGGACAGTCCTCATTCACCCCTCCACTTT. This chain links TRBV4-1 with TRBJ1-6; a weak D match, TRBD1 (6 bases). The germline V gene encodes CDR1 MGHRA and CDR2 YSYEKL. This CDR3 region has 15 residues. The ends were cut back, 3 bases at V and 8 bases at J, with 14 bases in the middle.

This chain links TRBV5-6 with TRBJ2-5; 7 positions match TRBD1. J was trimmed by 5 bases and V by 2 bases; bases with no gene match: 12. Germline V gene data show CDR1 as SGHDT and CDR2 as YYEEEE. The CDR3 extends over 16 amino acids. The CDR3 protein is CASSLTGQGVGETQYF. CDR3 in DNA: TGTGCCAGCAGCTTAACCGGCCAGGGGGTAGGGGAGACCCAGTACTTC.

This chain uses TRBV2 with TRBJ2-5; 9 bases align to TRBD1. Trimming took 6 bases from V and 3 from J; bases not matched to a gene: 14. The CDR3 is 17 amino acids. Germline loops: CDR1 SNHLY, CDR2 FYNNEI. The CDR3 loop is CASSDLGHRGQKETQYF. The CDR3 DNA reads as TGTGCCAGCAGCGACCTGGGTCACAGGGGGCAGAAAGAGACCCAGTACTTC.

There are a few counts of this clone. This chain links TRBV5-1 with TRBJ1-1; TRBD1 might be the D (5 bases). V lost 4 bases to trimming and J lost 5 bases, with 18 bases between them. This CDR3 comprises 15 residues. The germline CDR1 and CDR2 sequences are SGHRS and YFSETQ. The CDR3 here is CASSAVGALGTEAFF. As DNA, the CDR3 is TGCGCCAGCAGCGCCGTTGGGGCTCTGGGGACTGAAGCTTTCTTT. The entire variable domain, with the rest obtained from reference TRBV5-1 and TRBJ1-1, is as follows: KAGVTQTPRYLIKTRGQQVTLSCSPISGHRSVSWYQQTPGQGLQFLFEYFSETQRNKGNFPGRFSGRQFSNSRSEMNVSTLELGDSALYLCASSAVGALGTEAFFGQGTRLTVV.

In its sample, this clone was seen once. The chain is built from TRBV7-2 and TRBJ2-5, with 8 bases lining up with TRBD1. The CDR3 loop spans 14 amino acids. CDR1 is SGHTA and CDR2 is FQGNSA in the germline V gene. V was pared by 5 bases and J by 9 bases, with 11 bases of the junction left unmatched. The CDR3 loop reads CASSNVDRGPSQYF. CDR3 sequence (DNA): TGTGCCAGCAGCAACGTTGACAGGGGCCCGTCCCAGTACTTC.

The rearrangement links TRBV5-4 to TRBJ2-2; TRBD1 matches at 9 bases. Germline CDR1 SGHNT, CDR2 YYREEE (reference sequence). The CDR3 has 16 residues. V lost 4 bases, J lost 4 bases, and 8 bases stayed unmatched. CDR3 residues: CASSTPGQGFTGELFF. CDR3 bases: TGTGCCAGCAGCACTCCGGGACAGGGTTTCACCGGGGAGCTGTTTTTT.

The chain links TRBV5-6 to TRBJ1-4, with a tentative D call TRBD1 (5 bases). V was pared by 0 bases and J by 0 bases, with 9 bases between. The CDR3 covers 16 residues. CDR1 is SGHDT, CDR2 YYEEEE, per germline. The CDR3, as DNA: TGTGCCAGCAGCTTGGACAGGCCCCCAACTAATGAAAAACTGTTTTTT. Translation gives CASSLDRPPTNEKLFF.

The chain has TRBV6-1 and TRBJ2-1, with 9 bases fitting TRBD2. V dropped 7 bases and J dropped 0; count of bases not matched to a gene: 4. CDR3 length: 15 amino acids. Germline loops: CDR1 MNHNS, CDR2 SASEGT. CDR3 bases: TGTGCCAGCACCCCACTAGCGGGCTCCTACAATGAGCAGTTCTTC. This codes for CASTPLAGSYNEQFF.

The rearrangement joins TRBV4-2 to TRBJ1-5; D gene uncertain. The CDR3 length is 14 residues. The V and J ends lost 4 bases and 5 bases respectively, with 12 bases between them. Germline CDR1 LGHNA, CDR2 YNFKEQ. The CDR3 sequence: CASSPWITDQPQHF. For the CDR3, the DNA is TGTGCCAGCAGCCCCTGGATAACCGATCAGCCCCAGCATTTT.

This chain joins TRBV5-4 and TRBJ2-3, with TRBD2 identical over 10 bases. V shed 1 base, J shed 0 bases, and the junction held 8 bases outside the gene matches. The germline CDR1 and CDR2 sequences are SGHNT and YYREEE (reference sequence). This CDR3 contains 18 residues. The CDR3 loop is CASSLKASGGASTDTQYF. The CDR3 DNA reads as TGTGCCAGCAGCTTGAAGGCTAGCGGGGGCGCTAGCACAGATACGCAGTATTTT.

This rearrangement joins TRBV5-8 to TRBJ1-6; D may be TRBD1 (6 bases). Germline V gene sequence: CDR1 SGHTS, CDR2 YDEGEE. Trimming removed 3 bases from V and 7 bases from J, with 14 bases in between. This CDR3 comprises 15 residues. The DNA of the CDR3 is TGTGCCAGCAGCTCCTTTACAGGGAACAATTCACCCCTCCACTTT. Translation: CASSSFTGNNSPLHF. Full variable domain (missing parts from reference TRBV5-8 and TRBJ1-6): EAGVTQSPTHLIKTRGQQATLRCSPISGHTSVYWYQQALGLGLQFLLWYDEGEERNRGNFPPRFSGRQFPNYSSELNVNALELEDSALYLCASSSFTGNNSPLHFGNGTRLTVT.

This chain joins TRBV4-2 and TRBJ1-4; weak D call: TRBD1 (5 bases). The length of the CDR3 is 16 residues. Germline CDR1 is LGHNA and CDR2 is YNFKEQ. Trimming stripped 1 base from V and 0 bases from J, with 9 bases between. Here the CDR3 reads CASSQGGGPTNEKLFF. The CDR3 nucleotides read TGTGCCAGCAGCCAAGGGGGGGGACCAACTAATGAAAAACTGTTTTTT.

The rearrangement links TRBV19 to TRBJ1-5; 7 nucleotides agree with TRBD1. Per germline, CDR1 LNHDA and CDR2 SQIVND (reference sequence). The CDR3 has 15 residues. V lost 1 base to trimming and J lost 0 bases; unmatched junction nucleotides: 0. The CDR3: CASSIGTGSNQPQHF. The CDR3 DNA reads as TGTGCCAGTAGTATAGGGACAGGTAGCAATCAGCCCCAGCATTTT.

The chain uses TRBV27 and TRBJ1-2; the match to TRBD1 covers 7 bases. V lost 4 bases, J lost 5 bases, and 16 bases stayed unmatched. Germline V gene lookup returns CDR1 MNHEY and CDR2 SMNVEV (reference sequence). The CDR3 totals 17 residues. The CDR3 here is CASSSGSIGTALYGYTF. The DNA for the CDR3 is TGTGCCAGCAGTTCGGGTTCGATTGGGACAGCCCTTTATGGCTACACCTTC.

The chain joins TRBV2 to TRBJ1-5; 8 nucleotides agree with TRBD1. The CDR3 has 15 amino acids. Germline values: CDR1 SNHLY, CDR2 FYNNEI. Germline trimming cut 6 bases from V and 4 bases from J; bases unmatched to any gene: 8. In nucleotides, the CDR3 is TGTGCCAGCAGCCCACAGGGGGAGAGGAATCAGCCCCAGCATTTT. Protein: CASSPQGERNQPQHF.

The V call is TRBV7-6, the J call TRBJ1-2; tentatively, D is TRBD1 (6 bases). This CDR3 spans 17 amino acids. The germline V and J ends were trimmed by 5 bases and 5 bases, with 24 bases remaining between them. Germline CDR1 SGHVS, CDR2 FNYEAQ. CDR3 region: CASSPVRGFTGKYGYTF. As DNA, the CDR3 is TGTGCCAGCAGCCCTGTCAGGGGCTTTACAGGGAAGTATGGCTACACCTTC.

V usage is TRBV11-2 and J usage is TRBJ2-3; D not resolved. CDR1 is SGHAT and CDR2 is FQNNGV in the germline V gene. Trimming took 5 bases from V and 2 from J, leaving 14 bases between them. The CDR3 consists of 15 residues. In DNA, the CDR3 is TGTGCCAGCAGCATAATCCCCGGCGCCACAGATACGCAGTATTTT. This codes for CASSIIPGATDTQYF.

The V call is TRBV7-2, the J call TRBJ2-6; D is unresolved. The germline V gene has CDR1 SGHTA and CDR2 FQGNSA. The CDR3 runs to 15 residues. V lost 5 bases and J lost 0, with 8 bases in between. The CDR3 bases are TGTGCCAGCAGCCCGGATTACTCTGGGGCCAACGTCCTGACTTTC. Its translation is CASSPDYSGANVLTF.

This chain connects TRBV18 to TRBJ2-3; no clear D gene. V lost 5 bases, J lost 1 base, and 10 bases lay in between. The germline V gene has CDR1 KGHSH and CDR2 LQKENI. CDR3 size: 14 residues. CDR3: CASSSLSGTDTQYF. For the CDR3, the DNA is TGTGCCAGCTCATCCTTATCCGGCACAGATACGCAGTATTTT.

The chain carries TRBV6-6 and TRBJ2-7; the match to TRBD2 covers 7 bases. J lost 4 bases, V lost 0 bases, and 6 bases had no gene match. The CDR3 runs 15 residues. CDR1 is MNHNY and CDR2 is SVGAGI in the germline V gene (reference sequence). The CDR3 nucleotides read TGTGCCAGCAGTTACTCGACGCCTAGCGGATACGAGCAGTACTTC. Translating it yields CASSYSTPSGYEQYF.